This is a list of T cell receptor beta chains from one sample in a study of beta chain features in type 1 diabetes. TCRdb keeps only in-frame clones here, not all; method: immunoSEQ multiplex PCR. The sample lists 300,000 to 350,000 clones; about 13% were seen once. Material for sequencing was naive CD4+ T cells from blood. Receptors originate from a woman younger than 35 with type 1 diabetes. CDR3s include the opening cysteine and the closing phenylalanine or tryptophan. D genes are given only for firm matches. Clone size is given for some rows only: seen once, a few or many times, or a class if the clone is expanded.

size: -
V: TRBV18
D: -
J: TRBJ2-1
DNA: TGTGCCAGCTCACCCGCGCGGTCCTACAATGAGCAGTTCTTC
CDR3: CASSPARSYNEQFF

size: few
V: TRBV18
D: -
J: TRBJ2-1
DNA: TGTGCCAGCTCACCAAACCCCGGGGATGAGCAGTTCTTC
CDR3: CASSPNPGDEQFF

size: few
V: TRBV9
D: TRBD2
J: TRBJ2-1
DNA: TGTGCCAGCAGCGAGGTCGAGACTAGCCTTTACAATGAGCAGTTCTTC
CDR3: CASSEVETSLYNEQFF

size: -
V: TRBV10-3
D: -
J: TRBJ1-5
DNA: TGTGCCATCAGTGAGCCGCAGGGGCAGCCCCAGCATTTT
CDR3: CAISEPQGQPQHF

size: -
V: TRBV29-1
D: TRBD1
J: TRBJ2-7
DNA: TGCAGCGTTGAAGAAGACAGGGGGCAATTGAACGAGCAGTACTTC
CDR3: CSVEEDRGQLNEQYF

size: few
V: TRBV9
D: -
J: TRBJ1-1
DNA: TGTGCCAGTAGCCGGGACACGATCAACACTGAAGCTTTCTTT
CDR3: CASSRDTINTEAFF

size: -
V: TRBV7-8
D: -
J: TRBJ2-1
DNA: TGTGCCAGCAGCTATACTAGCACGGAGCAGTTCTTC
CDR3: CASSYTSTEQFF

size: few
V: TRBV20-1
D: TRBD2
J: TRBJ2-5
DNA: TGCAGTGGCGGGGGGGAGACCCAGTACTTC
CDR3: CSGGGETQYF

size: few
V: TRBV14
D: TRBD1
J: TRBJ2-6
DNA: TGTGCCAGCAGCCCGGACAGGATCTCTGGGGCCAACGTCCTGACTTTC
CDR3: CASSPDRISGANVLTF

size: -
V: TRBV18
D: TRBD1
J: TRBJ2-7
DNA: TGTGCCAGCTCCTTCGGCAGGGGGTACATCTACGAGCAGTACTTC
CDR3: CASSFGRGYIYEQYF

size: -
V: TRBV29-1
D: -
J: TRBJ1-1
DNA: TGCAGCGTTGAAGGACAGTTAACAGATGAAGCTTTCTTT
CDR3: CSVEGQLTDEAFF

size: -
V: TRBV11-2
D: -
J: TRBJ1-1
DNA: TGTGCCAGCAGCCTGGACATGAACACTGAAGCTTTCTTT
CDR3: CASSLDMNTEAFF

size: few
V: TRBV7-3
D: TRBD1
J: TRBJ2-1
DNA: TGTGCCAGCAGCCCGGGACAGTTTGACAATGAGCAGTTCTTC
CDR3: CASSPGQFDNEQFF

size: -
V: TRBV28
D: -
J: TRBJ1-1
DNA: TGTGCCAGCAGTGGGCAGGGCTTGGCTTTCTTT
CDR3: CASSGQGLAFF

size: -
V: TRBV29-1
D: -
J: TRBJ2-3
DNA: TGCAGCGTTGCCCCTCGACTAGCAGATACGCAGTATTTT
CDR3: CSVAPRLADTQYF

size: few
V: TRBV29-1
D: TRBD2
J: TRBJ2-1
DNA: TGCAGCGTTGTAGGACTAGCTTTCTTTAGCTCCTACAATGAGCAGTTCTTC
CDR3: CSVVGLAFFSSYNEQFF

size: -
V: TRBV18
D: -
J: TRBJ2-1
DNA: TGTGCCAGCTCGCAAGTGGGGGGGCCCAATGAGCAGTTCTTC
CDR3: CASSQVGGPNEQFF

size: once
V: TRBV28
D: -
J: TRBJ1-5
DNA: TGTGCCAGCAGTCGGGCGGACGGGGTGGATCACCAGCCCCAGCATTTT
CDR3: CASSRADGVDHQPQHF

size: -
V: TRBV12-5
D: -
J: TRBJ2-6
DNA: TGTGCTAGTGCAGCGTCTGGGGCCAACGTCCTGACTTTC
CDR3: CASAASGANVLTF

size: few
V: TRBV10-3
D: -
J: TRBJ1-1
DNA: TGTGCCATCAGTGAGTCGACGGGGGGTTCTGAAGCTTTCTTT
CDR3: CAISESTGGSEAFF

size: -
V: TRBV25-1
D: -
J: TRBJ2-1
DNA: TGTGCCAGCAGTGAACTATGGGGGGTGAGCTCCTACAATGAGCAGTTCTTC
CDR3: CASSELWGVSSYNEQFF

size: -
V: TRBV14
D: -
J: TRBJ2-7
DNA: TGTGCCAGCAGCCAAGGGATTAGCGGCTCCTTCCCCTACGAGCAGTACTTC
CDR3: CASSQGISGSFPYEQYF

size: few
V: TRBV28
D: -
J: TRBJ2-2
DNA: TGTGCCAGCAGCAGCTCAGGGTACACCGGGGAGCTGTTTTTT
CDR3: CASSSSGYTGELFF

size: few
V: TRBV18
D: TRBD1
J: TRBJ2-7
DNA: TGTGCCAGCTCACCGGGACAGGGGGGTTACTACGAGCAGTACTTC
CDR3: CASSPGQGGYYEQYF

size: few
V: TRBV4-3
D: -
J: TRBJ2-1
DNA: TGCGCCAGCAGCCAAGCGGTGAGGGACAATGAGCAGTTCTTC
CDR3: CASSQAVRDNEQFF

size: -
V: TRBV6-6
D: -
J: TRBJ2-6
DNA: TGTGCCAGCAGCGCCGGACAATCTGGGGCCAACGTCCTGACTTTC
CDR3: CASSAGQSGANVLTF

size: few
V: TRBV7-9
D: TRBD1
J: TRBJ2-5
DNA: TGTGCCAGCAGCTCCCTGGGGACAGGGTTGGAGACCCAGTACTTC
CDR3: CASSSLGTGLETQYF

size: few
V: TRBV19
D: -
J: TRBJ2-1
DNA: TGTGCCTCAGGGGCCCATGAGCAGTTCTTC
CDR3: CASGAHEQFF

size: -
V: TRBV28
D: TRBD2
J: TRBJ2-7
DNA: TGTGCCACCGCCCCCGGGAGGGTAATGGAGCAGTACTTC
CDR3: CATAPGRVMEQYF

size: -
V: TRBV5-1
D: -
J: TRBJ2-1
DNA: TGCGCCAGCAGCTTGGAGGGAGCCTACAATGAGCAGTTCTTC
CDR3: CASSLEGAYNEQFF

size: few
V: TRBV25-1
D: -
J: TRBJ1-2
DNA: TGTGCCAGCAGTGAAACAGGGAACTATGGCTACACCTTC
CDR3: CASSETGNYGYTF

size: few
V: TRBV2
D: TRBD2
J: TRBJ2-6
DNA: TGTGCCAGCAGAAGGCCTAGCGGGATGACTACCAGCTCTGGGGCCAACGTCCTGACTTTC
CDR3: CASRRPSGMTTSSGANVLTF

size: -
V: TRBV19
D: -
J: TRBJ1-3
DNA: TGTGCCAGTAGTATCGCTAGAACAGGAGCAAATGGAAACACCATATATTTT
CDR3: CASSIARTGANGNTIYF

size: -
V: TRBV29-1
D: -
J: TRBJ2-7
DNA: TGCAGCGTAGCCTCCCGGGACTCCTACGAGCAGTACTTC
CDR3: CSVASRDSYEQYF

size: few
V: TRBV19
D: TRBD1
J: TRBJ1-1
DNA: TGTGCCAGTAGTGTTGACAGGGGCAACACTGAAGCTTTCTTT
CDR3: CASSVDRGNTEAFF

size: few
V: TRBV19
D: -
J: TRBJ1-2
DNA: TGTGCCAGTAGAAGGATGGGGACTCCGGGTGGCTACACCTTC
CDR3: CASRRMGTPGGYTF

size: few
V: TRBV18
D: -
J: TRBJ2-7
DNA: TGTGCCAGCTCACCACCAGACAGTTTCTACGAGCAGTACTTC
CDR3: CASSPPDSFYEQYF

size: few
V: TRBV18
D: -
J: TRBJ2-7
DNA: TGTGCCAGCTCGTCCGGGACACCCTACGAGCAGTACTTC
CDR3: CASSSGTPYEQYF

size: -
V: TRBV9
D: -
J: TRBJ1-2
DNA: TGTGCCAGCAGCCTTTCTGACAGCAACTATGGCTACACCTTC
CDR3: CASSLSDSNYGYTF

size: -
V: TRBV28
D: TRBD1
J: TRBJ1-1
DNA: TGTGCCAGCAGTTTTCTTAACAGGGGGCGAGCTTTCTTT
CDR3: CASSFLNRGRAFF

size: -
V: TRBV9
D: TRBD2
J: TRBJ2-1
DNA: TGTGCCAGCAGCGTAGTGGGACTAGCGGGAGGTCATGAGCAGTTCTTC
CDR3: CASSVVGLAGGHEQFF

size: many
V: TRBV29-1
D: -
J: TRBJ2-5
DNA: TGCAGCGTTGCGGCGGGGTGGGAAGAGACCCAGTACTTC
CDR3: CSVAAGWEETQYF

size: few
V: TRBV9
D: -
J: TRBJ1-2
DNA: TGTGCCAGCAGCGTAGCCCCCTTGGCAGGGCTCTATGGCTACACCTTC
CDR3: CASSVAPLAGLYGYTF

size: -
V: TRBV11-2
D: TRBD2
J: TRBJ2-5
DNA: TGTGCCAGCAGCGGAAGGACTAGCTGGGAGACCCAGTACTTC
CDR3: CASSGRTSWETQYF

size: -
V: TRBV9
D: -
J: TRBJ1-1
DNA: TGTGCCAGCAGCGTAGTCGAGAGCACTGAAGCTTTCTTT
CDR3: CASSVVESTEAFF

size: -
V: TRBV15
D: -
J: TRBJ2-2
DNA: TGTGCCACCAGCAGACACGCAGGGGCTACGAACACCGGGGAGCTGTTTTTT
CDR3: CATSRHAGATNTGELFF

size: few
V: TRBV7-2
D: TRBD1
J: TRBJ2-5
DNA: TGTGCCAGCAGCTTAGCCCTAGACAGGGGGCGGGAGACCCAGTACTTC
CDR3: CASSLALDRGRETQYF

size: -
V: TRBV5-4
D: -
J: TRBJ1-2
DNA: TGTGCCAGCAGCTTGGACAGGGTTGGCTACACCTTC
CDR3: CASSLDRVGYTF

size: -
V: TRBV7-9
D: -
J: TRBJ2-7
DNA: TGTGCCAGCAGCTTGAGCAAGCGTAACTACGAGCAGTACTTC
CDR3: CASSLSKRNYEQYF

size: few
V: TRBV30
D: -
J: TRBJ1-3
DNA: TGTGCCTGGAAGCTATCTGGAAACACCATATATTTT
CDR3: CAWKLSGNTIYF

size: few
V: TRBV9
D: TRBD2
J: TRBJ2-1
DNA: TGTGCCAGCAGCGTAAACCCCCCTAGCGGGAATGAGCAGTTCTTC
CDR3: CASSVNPPSGNEQFF

size: few
V: TRBV5-4
D: TRBD2
J: TRBJ2-7
DNA: TGTGCCAGCAGCTTGACTAGCGCCGACGAGCAGTACTTC
CDR3: CASSLTSADEQYF

size: -
V: TRBV18
D: -
J: TRBJ1-1
DNA: TGTGCCAGCTCACCACCAAGTACCCGGACTGAAGCTTTCTTT
CDR3: CASSPPSTRTEAFF

size: few
V: TRBV30
D: -
J: TRBJ1-1
DNA: TGTGCTAAAGACAGTGGGACTGAAGCTTTCTTT
CDR3: CAKDSGTEAFF

size: few
V: TRBV29-1
D: TRBD1
J: TRBJ1-2
DNA: TGCAGCGTTGCCAGGGGGCTGGGCTATGGCTACACCTTC
CDR3: CSVARGLGYGYTF

size: -
V: TRBV11-2
D: -
J: TRBJ2-1
DNA: TGTGCCAGCAGCTTAGTCCGGGGGATTCGCTACAATGAGCAGTTCTTC
CDR3: CASSLVRGIRYNEQFF

size: -
V: TRBV19
D: -
J: TRBJ1-1
DNA: TGTGCCAGCCAGGGATGGGACGGGGGGAACACTGAAGCTTTCTTT
CDR3: CASQGWDGGNTEAFF

size: -
V: TRBV9
D: TRBD2
J: TRBJ2-7
DNA: TGTGCCAGCAGCGCCGTACCCGGGACTAGTGCCTACGAGCAGTACTTC
CDR3: CASSAVPGTSAYEQYF

size: few
V: TRBV11-1
D: TRBD2
J: TRBJ2-2
DNA: TGTGCCAGCAGCTTAACGGGAGGGTACACCGGGGAGCTGTTTTTT
CDR3: CASSLTGGYTGELFF

size: -
V: TRBV29-1
D: -
J: TRBJ2-7
DNA: TGCAGCGTTGGGTCGAGAACCTACGAGCAGTACTTC
CDR3: CSVGSRTYEQYF